Here is one TCR beta chain with its context. This entry is derived from a study of technical replicates of blood from a few donors. Trimming cost V 10 bases and J 4 bases; bases outside gene matches: 17. The CDR3 is 16 amino acids. Germline assignment: CDR1 SNHLY and CDR2 FYNNEI. The assay was immunoSEQ multiplex PCR, and TCRdb's table has in-frame clones only and misses some. The data contain about 83,000 clones, approximately 92% of them singletons. This sequence was found in a human donor in good health. Specimen: T cells isolated from PBMCs. This rearrangement joins TRBV2 to TRBJ2-5; TRBD2 matches at 8 bases. CDR3 in amino acids: CAIPYPPGLGLETQYF. The CDR3, as DNA: TGTGCCATACCTTACCCTCCGGGACTAGGTTTAGAGACCCAGTACTTC.